Listed here is a single TCR beta chain. Its specificity is unknown. From germline, CDR1 is SGHKS and CDR2 YYEKEE (reference sequence). This CDR3 comprises 15 residues. The V and J ends lost 3 bases and 4 bases respectively, with 17 bases between them. Sequencing was performed with immunoSEQ multiplex PCR; in TCRdb, only in-frame clones are kept and a portion is missing. The sample lists fewer than 70,000 clones, 85% to 95% occurring once. This entry belongs to a study of T cell clonotyping in hematopoietic cell transplantation. Findings of the study overall: Broader posttransplant TCR repertoire diversity was predicted by graft donor and pretransplant recipient Inverse Simpson Index values.

The V and J genes are TRBV5-5 and TRBJ2-7, with no clear D. The TCR comes from a man between 45 and 60 years old in good health. Some clones in this sample may be carry-over from other donors' samples. The specimen sequenced was peripheral blood mononuclear cells. The CDR3 DNA sequence: TGTGCCAGCAGCTCCACCCGGACGGTGTCGTACGAGCAGTACTTC. Translating gives CASSSTRTVSYEQYF.